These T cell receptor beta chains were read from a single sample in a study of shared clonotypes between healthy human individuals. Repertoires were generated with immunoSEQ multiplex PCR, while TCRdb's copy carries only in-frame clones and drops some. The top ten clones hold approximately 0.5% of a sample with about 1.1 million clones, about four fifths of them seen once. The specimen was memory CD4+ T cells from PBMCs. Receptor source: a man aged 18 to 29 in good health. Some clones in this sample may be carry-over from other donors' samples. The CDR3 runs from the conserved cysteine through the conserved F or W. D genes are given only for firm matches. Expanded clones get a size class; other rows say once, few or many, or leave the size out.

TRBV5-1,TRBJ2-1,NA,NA,TGCGCCAGCAGCTCCGGGTCCGGAGATGAGCAGTTCTTC,CASSSGSGDEQFF
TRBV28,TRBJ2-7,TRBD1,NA,TGTGCCAGCACTGGGACAGGGATTTCCTACGAGCAGTACTTC,CASTGTGISYEQYF
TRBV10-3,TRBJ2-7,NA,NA,TGTGCCATCAGTGCCAGGACGGAAACCTACGAGCAGTACTTC,CAISARTETYEQYF
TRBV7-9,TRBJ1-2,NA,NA,TGTGCCAGCAGCGCTATAAATTATGGCTACACCTTC,CASSAINYGYTF
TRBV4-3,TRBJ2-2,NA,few,TGCGCCAGCAGCCAAGTGTCCCAGGGGAACACCGGGGAGCTGTTTTTT,CASSQVSQGNTGELFF
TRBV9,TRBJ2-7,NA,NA,TGTGCCAGCAGCGTAGGGTCAGATCAAAGCTCCTACGAGCAGTACTTC,CASSVGSDQSSYEQYF
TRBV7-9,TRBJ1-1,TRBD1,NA,TGTGCCAGCAGCCCAGACAGGGGCTCTGAAGCTTTCTTT,CASSPDRGSEAFF
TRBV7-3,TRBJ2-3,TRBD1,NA,TGTGCCAGCGGCAGGGGGCGCACAGATACGCAGTATTTT,CASGRGRTDTQYF
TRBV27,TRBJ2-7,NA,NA,TGTGCCAGCAGTCCGGACAGAAACACCTACGAGCAGTACTTC,CASSPDRNTYEQYF
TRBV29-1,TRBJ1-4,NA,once,TGCAGCGCTGGGTGGGCGGGTGAAAGACTGTTTTTT,CSAGWAGERLFF
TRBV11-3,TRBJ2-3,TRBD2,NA,TGTGCCAGCAGCTCATGGGAGCGGGAACATACGCAGTATTTT,CASSSWEREHTQYF
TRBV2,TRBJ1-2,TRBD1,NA,TGTGCCAGCAGGACGGACAGGGAAGTGGATGGCTACACCTTC,CASRTDREVDGYTF
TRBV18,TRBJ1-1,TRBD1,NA,TGTGCCAGCTCACCGGGCCAGGGGGAGAAAGCTTTCTTT,CASSPGQGEKAFF
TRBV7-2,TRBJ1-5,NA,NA,TGTGCCAGCAGCCGGCTTGGTAGAGGATATAGCAATCAGCCCCAGCATTTT,CASSRLGRGYSNQPQHF
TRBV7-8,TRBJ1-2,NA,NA,TGTGCCAGCAGCCCATCGAGGGGGGGTGGCTACACCTTC,CASSPSRGGGYTF
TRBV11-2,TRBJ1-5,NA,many,TGTGCCAGCAGCTTCGGCAGGAATCAGCCCCAGCATTTT,CASSFGRNQPQHF
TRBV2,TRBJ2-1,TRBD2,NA,TGTGCCAGCAGTGAGGAGCGGGGCTACTACAATGAGCAGTTCTTC,CASSEERGYYNEQFF
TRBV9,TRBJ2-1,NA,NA,TGTGCCAGCAGCCCTTGGACCGGAAGCAATGAGCAGTTCTTC,CASSPWTGSNEQFF
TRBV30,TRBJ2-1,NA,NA,TGTGCCTGGAGTGGGAGGGGAGAGCAGTTCTTC,CAWSGRGEQFF
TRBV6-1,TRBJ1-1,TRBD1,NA,TGTGCCAGCAGGGACAGGGGAAGGGTGGGGGGAGCTTTCTTT,CASRDRGRVGGAFF
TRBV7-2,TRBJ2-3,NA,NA,TGTGCCAGCAGCTCCCGGAGCTTGACAGATACGCAGTATTTT,CASSSRSLTDTQYF
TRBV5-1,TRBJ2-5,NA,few,TGCGCCAGCAGCTTGGCTACGGAAGGCGAAAATCGGGCGACCCAGTACTTC,CASSLATEGENRATQYF
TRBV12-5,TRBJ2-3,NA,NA,TGTGCTAGTGGTCCCGGGGGCGGGAATGGGGTTGATACGCAGTATTTT,CASGPGGGNGVDTQYF
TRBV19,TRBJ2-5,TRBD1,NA,TGTGCCAGTAGTACCACAGGGGGTCGGGAGACCCAGTACTTC,CASSTTGGRETQYF
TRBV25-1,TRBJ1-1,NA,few,TGTGCCACCGTGGGGAACACTGAAGCTTTCTTT,CATVGNTEAFF
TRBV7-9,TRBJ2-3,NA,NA,TGTGCCAGCAGCTCAGGACTTCTCTTTGGGGCAGGGACGCAGTATTTT,CASSSGLLFGAGTQYF
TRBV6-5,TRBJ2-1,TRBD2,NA,TGTGCCAGCGCACTAGCGAGATACAATGAGCAGTTCTTC,CASALARYNEQFF
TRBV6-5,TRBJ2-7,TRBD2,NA,TGTGCCAGCAGTTATAGCGGGAGTGGGTCCTACGAGCAGTACTTC,CASSYSGSGSYEQYF
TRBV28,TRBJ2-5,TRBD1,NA,TGTGCCAGCAGTACACACGGGACAGCCCAAGAGACCCAGTACTTC,CASSTHGTAQETQYF
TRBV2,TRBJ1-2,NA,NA,TGTGCCAGCAGTTCCCGGGGAGAAATTAACTATGGCTACACCTTC,CASSSRGEINYGYTF
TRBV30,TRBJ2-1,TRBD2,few,TGTGCCTGGAGTGCGTATGCGGGAGAGGTTCGTGAGCAGTTCTTC,CAWSAYAGEVREQFF
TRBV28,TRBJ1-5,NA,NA,TGTGCCAGCAGCCCCGGACGGGAGAATCAGCCCCAGCATTTT,CASSPGRENQPQHF
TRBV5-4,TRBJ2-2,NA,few,TGTGCCAGCAGCTTGGATAGCGGGAACACCGGGGAGCTGTTTTTT,CASSLDSGNTGELFF
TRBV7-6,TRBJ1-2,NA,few,TGTGCCAGCAGCCCCGAAGCGGGGTCGGCTGGCTACACCTTC,CASSPEAGSAGYTF
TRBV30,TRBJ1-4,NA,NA,TGTGCCTGGAGTCGGGGGGCAACTAATGAAAAACTGTTTTTT,CAWSRGATNEKLFF
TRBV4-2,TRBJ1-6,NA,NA,TGTGCCAGCAGCCAGGGACTGGGACCCAATTCACCCCTCCACTTT,CASSQGLGPNSPLHF
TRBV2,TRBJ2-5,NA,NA,TGTGCCAGCAGTCAATCAGGGGATCAAGAGACCCAGTACTTC,CASSQSGDQETQYF
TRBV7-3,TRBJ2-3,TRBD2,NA,TGTGCCAGCAGCTTTACCGGGACTAGCGGGAGGACAGATACGCAGTATTTT,CASSFTGTSGRTDTQYF
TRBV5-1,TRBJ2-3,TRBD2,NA,TGCGCCAGCAGCCCCCGACCACGGGGGGTGACAGATACGCAGTATTTT,CASSPRPRGVTDTQYF
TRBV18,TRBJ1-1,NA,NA,TGTGCCAGCTCACACAACGCCGGAGGGGAAGCTTTCTTT,CASSHNAGGEAFF
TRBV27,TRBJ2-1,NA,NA,TGTGCCTCGGGGGAGGCACAGGCGGGACGGAGCTCCTACAATGAGCAGTTCTTC,CASGEAQAGRSSYNEQFF
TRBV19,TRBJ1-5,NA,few,TGTGCCAGTAGTATCTCTGGGTTCAATCAGCCCCAGCATTTT,CASSISGFNQPQHF
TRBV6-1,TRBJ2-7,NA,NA,TGTGCCAGCAGTGAAGCGCCCGTTGGTTTAGGCTACGAGCAGTACTTC,CASSEAPVGLGYEQYF
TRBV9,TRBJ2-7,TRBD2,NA,TGTGCCAGCAGGGACCGGGGCGGGAGTATTTACGAGCAGTACTTC,CASRDRGGSIYEQYF
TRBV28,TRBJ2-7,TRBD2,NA,TGTGCCAGCAGTTTATGGCCCGGGACTAGCGGGAGGAGCTCCTACGAGCAGTACTTC,CASSLWPGTSGRSSYEQYF
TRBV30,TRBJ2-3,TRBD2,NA,TGTGCCTGGAGTAAGACCCCGACTAGCGGGAGGTGGAATACGCAGTATTTT,CAWSKTPTSGRWNTQYF
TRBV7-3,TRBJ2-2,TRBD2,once,TGTGCCAGCAGCTTAAATGGCGGGAGGGCCACCGGGGAGCTGTTTTTT,CASSLNGGRATGELFF
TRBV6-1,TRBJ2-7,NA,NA,TGTGCCAGCAGTGCGGTGAAGGGCGGCTCCTACGAGCAGTACTTC,CASSAVKGGSYEQYF
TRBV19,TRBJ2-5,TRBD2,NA,TGTGCCAGTACGACTAGCGGGAGTGGGCCCCAGTACTTC,CASTTSGSGPQYF
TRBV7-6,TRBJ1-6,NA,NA,TGTGCCAGCAGCCCCGATGGGGGGGCGCGTTCACCCCTCCACTTT,CASSPDGGARSPLHF
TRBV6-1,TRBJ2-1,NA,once,TGTGCCAGCAGTGAAGCCGGAGGGGCCCGGGAGCATTGGCAGTTCTTC,CASSEAGGAREHWQFF
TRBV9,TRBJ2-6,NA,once,TGTGCCAGCAGCGCACGGGGGAGTTCGAGCTCTGGGGCCAACGTCCTGACTTTC,CASSARGSSSSGANVLTF
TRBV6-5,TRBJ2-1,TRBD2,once,TGTGCCAGCAGTTCCGGGACTAGCGGTAACAATGAGCAGTTCTTC,CASSSGTSGNNEQFF
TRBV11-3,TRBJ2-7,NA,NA,TGTGCCAGCTTGGACGGGAAAACCTACGAGCAGTACTTC,CASLDGKTYEQYF